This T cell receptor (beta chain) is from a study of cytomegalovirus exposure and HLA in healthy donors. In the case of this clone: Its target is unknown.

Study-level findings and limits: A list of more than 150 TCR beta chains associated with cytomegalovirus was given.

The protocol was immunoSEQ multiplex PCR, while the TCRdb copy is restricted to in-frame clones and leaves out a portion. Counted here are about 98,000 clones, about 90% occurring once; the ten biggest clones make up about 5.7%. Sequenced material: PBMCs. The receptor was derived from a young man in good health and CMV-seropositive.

The CDR3 loop reads CASSLIGETQYF. CDR3 nucleotide sequence: TGTGCCAGCAGCTTAATCGGGGAGACCCAGTACTTC. The genes are TRBV11-2 and TRBJ2-5, with D hard to call. Germline CDR1 and CDR2: SGHAT and FQNNGV. This CDR3 region has 12 residues. With 2 bases removed from V and 5 bases from J, the gap between germline ends came to 6 bases.